The rows below give T cell receptor beta chains drawn from one sample of a study of blood T cell repertoires in COVID-19. This table comes from immunoSEQ multiplex PCR, and its TCRdb copy is limited to in-frame clones, with some not included. The sample records more than 20,000 clones, about 77% being singletons. Sequenced material: peripheral blood. The receptors shown here come from a man aged 80 or over with active or convalescent COVID-19. Each CDR3 is given with its conserved first and last residue. The D gene is left open where the match is weak. Not all rows give a size; the values are once, few, many and, for expanded clones, a class.

j_gene: TRBJ1-1
v_gene: TRBV6-5
d_gene: -
abundance: -
CDR3nt: TGTGCCAGCAATCCACTCGGACACCTGAACACTGAAGCTTTCTTT
CDR3aa: CASNPLGHLNTEAFF

j_gene: TRBJ2-3
v_gene: TRBV29-1
d_gene: TRBD2
abundance: -
CDR3nt: TGCAGCGCATGGACTAGCGGGCGGGCAGATACGCAGTATTTT
CDR3aa: CSAWTSGRADTQYF

j_gene: TRBJ2-1
v_gene: TRBV2
d_gene: TRBD1
abundance: -
CDR3nt: TGTGCCAGCACCTTAAGACAGGGTCCTGGTGAGCAGTTCTTC
CDR3aa: CASTLRQGPGEQFF

j_gene: TRBJ2-2
v_gene: TRBV24-1
d_gene: TRBD2
abundance: few
CDR3nt: TGTGCCACCAGTGTTCATTCGGGGGGTAACGGGGCCGGCGGGGAGCTGTTTTTT
CDR3aa: CATSVHSGGNGAGGELFF

j_gene: TRBJ2-1
v_gene: TRBV7-6
d_gene: TRBD2
abundance: -
CDR3nt: TGTGCCAGCAGCTTAGAGGCTAGCGGGGTGGCCTACAATGAGCAGTTCTTC
CDR3aa: CASSLEASGVAYNEQFF

j_gene: TRBJ1-5
v_gene: TRBV5-1
d_gene: TRBD1
abundance: -
CDR3nt: TGCGCCAGCAGCTCGGGGACAGAGGGTCAGCCCCAGCATTTT
CDR3aa: CASSSGTEGQPQHF

j_gene: TRBJ1-2
v_gene: TRBV29-1
d_gene: TRBD1
abundance: -
CDR3nt: TGCAGCGTCGGACAGGCCACCTATGGCTACACCTTC
CDR3aa: CSVGQATYGYTF

j_gene: TRBJ1-1
v_gene: TRBV5-8
d_gene: -
abundance: -
CDR3nt: TGTGCCAGCAGCTTGCTTCGAGTTGAAGCTTTCTTT
CDR3aa: CASSLLRVEAFF

j_gene: TRBJ2-5
v_gene: TRBV2
d_gene: TRBD1
abundance: -
CDR3nt: TGTGCCAGCAGATTGGGACAGCAAGAGACCCAGTACTTC
CDR3aa: CASRLGQQETQYF

j_gene: TRBJ1-2
v_gene: TRBV7-2
d_gene: -
abundance: -
CDR3nt: TGTGCCAGCAGCTTCCTGACTTCCGGACCGCCGGGGGGTGGCTACACCTTC
CDR3aa: CASSFLTSGPPGGGYTF

j_gene: TRBJ2-7
v_gene: TRBV11-2
d_gene: -
abundance: -
CDR3nt: TGTGCCAGCAGCTTATGGTGGGGGGACTCCTACGAGCAGTACTTC
CDR3aa: CASSLWWGDSYEQYF

j_gene: TRBJ2-5
v_gene: TRBV28
d_gene: TRBD1
abundance: -
CDR3nt: TGTGCCAGCAGTTCAGGGGGCGAGACCCAGTACTTC
CDR3aa: CASSSGGETQYF

j_gene: TRBJ2-3
v_gene: TRBV21-1
d_gene: -
abundance: -
CDR3nt: TGTGCCAGCAGCACGGTATGGACTAGCGGGGGGATCACAGATACGCAGTATTTT
CDR3aa: CASSTVWTSGGITDTQYF

j_gene: TRBJ2-3
v_gene: TRBV6-2/TRBV6-3
d_gene: TRBD1
abundance: -
CDR3nt: TGTGCCAGCAGTCGACAGGGGTTTGCAGATACGCAGTATTTT
CDR3aa: CASSRQGFADTQYF

j_gene: TRBJ1-1
v_gene: TRBV16
d_gene: TRBD1
abundance: -
CDR3nt: TGTGCCAGCAGCGGGACAGGGCGCACTGAAGCTTTCTTT
CDR3aa: CASSGTGRTEAFF

j_gene: TRBJ1-6
v_gene: TRBV18
d_gene: TRBD1
abundance: -
CDR3nt: TGTGCCAGCTCACCACGAAGGGACAGTGACTCACCCCTCCACTTT
CDR3aa: CASSPRRDSDSPLHF

j_gene: TRBJ1-2
v_gene: TRBV9
d_gene: TRBD1
abundance: few
CDR3nt: TGTGCCAGCAGCGCCGACAGGGGGCTTGGCTACACCTTC
CDR3aa: CASSADRGLGYTF

j_gene: TRBJ1-1
v_gene: TRBV4-3
d_gene: -
abundance: -
CDR3nt: TGCGCCAGCAGCACAGGGCGTGGGTTCGCTGAAGCTTTCTTT
CDR3aa: CASSTGRGFAEAFF

j_gene: TRBJ2-6
v_gene: TRBV5-1
d_gene: -
abundance: -
CDR3nt: TGCGCCAGCAGCCGGGAGACAGGGACTGGGGCCAACGTCCTGACTTTC
CDR3aa: CASSRETGTGANVLTF

j_gene: TRBJ1-1
v_gene: TRBV7-9
d_gene: -
abundance: few
CDR3nt: TGTGCCAGCAGCTTTACAGAGAACACTGAAGCTTTCTTT
CDR3aa: CASSFTENTEAFF

j_gene: TRBJ1-1
v_gene: TRBV9
d_gene: -
abundance: -
CDR3nt: TGTGCCAGCAGCGTGAGAGGTTCCGGGGAAGCTTTCTTT
CDR3aa: CASSVRGSGEAFF

j_gene: TRBJ1-1
v_gene: TRBV11-2
d_gene: -
abundance: -
CDR3nt: TGTGCCAGCAGCGCCTCCCCCGGCGGGAACACTGAAGCTTTCTTT
CDR3aa: CASSASPGGNTEAFF

j_gene: TRBJ2-1
v_gene: TRBV11-2
d_gene: -
abundance: once
CDR3nt: TGTGCCAGCAGCCCAGGGTGGGGCGCCTACAATGAGCAGTTCTTC
CDR3aa: CASSPGWGAYNEQFF

j_gene: TRBJ2-3
v_gene: TRBV7-6
d_gene: TRBD2
abundance: -
CDR3nt: TGTGCCAGCAGCTTAGTGGCGGGAGGGTTTACAGATACGCAGTATTTT
CDR3aa: CASSLVAGGFTDTQYF

j_gene: TRBJ2-7
v_gene: TRBV12-3/TRBV12-4
d_gene: -
abundance: -
CDR3nt: TGTGCCAGCAGTTACCGGGGAGAGCAGTACTTC
CDR3aa: CASSYRGEQYF

j_gene: TRBJ1-1
v_gene: TRBV2
d_gene: -
abundance: few
CDR3nt: TGTGCCAGCAGTGTACAGGCCTACACTGAAGCTTTCTTT
CDR3aa: CASSVQAYTEAFF

j_gene: TRBJ2-1
v_gene: TRBV19
d_gene: -
abundance: -
CDR3nt: TGTGCCAGCCAAGCGGTTACCTCCTACAATGAGCAGTTCTTC
CDR3aa: CASQAVTSYNEQFF

j_gene: TRBJ2-2
v_gene: TRBV19
d_gene: -
abundance: -
CDR3nt: TGTGCCAGTACACCCGGGATAGCAGGGGCCGGGGAGCTGTTTTTT
CDR3aa: CASTPGIAGAGELFF

j_gene: TRBJ2-7
v_gene: TRBV7-2
d_gene: -
abundance: -
CDR3nt: TGTGCCAGCGGGGACAACTCCTACGAGCAGTACTTC
CDR3aa: CASGDNSYEQYF

j_gene: TRBJ1-1
v_gene: TRBV7-2
d_gene: TRBD1
abundance: -
CDR3nt: TGTGCCAGCAGCTTAGCGGGGACAGGGGTCACTGAAGCTTTCTTT
CDR3aa: CASSLAGTGVTEAFF

j_gene: TRBJ1-1
v_gene: TRBV7-2
d_gene: TRBD1
abundance: -
CDR3nt: TGTGCCAGCAGCCCTCGGACAGGTCAGTACACTGAAGCTTTCTTT
CDR3aa: CASSPRTGQYTEAFF

j_gene: TRBJ1-2
v_gene: TRBV10-2
d_gene: TRBD1
abundance: -
CDR3nt: TGCGCCAGCAGTGAGGACAGGGGCCCGGATGGCTACACCTTC
CDR3aa: CASSEDRGPDGYTF

j_gene: TRBJ1-1
v_gene: TRBV4-1
d_gene: -
abundance: -
CDR3nt: TGCGCCAGCAGCCAATTTTACGGGAACACTGAAGCTTTCTTT
CDR3aa: CASSQFYGNTEAFF

j_gene: TRBJ2-5
v_gene: TRBV6-2/TRBV6-3
d_gene: -
abundance: -
CDR3nt: TGTGCCAGCAGTTACCTCATAAGCTTGGGGGGAATGCGAGAGACCCAGTACTTC
CDR3aa: CASSYLISLGGMRETQYF

j_gene: TRBJ1-2
v_gene: TRBV4-3
d_gene: -
abundance: -
CDR3nt: TGCGCCAGCAGCCAGAGTGACTATGGCTACACCTTC
CDR3aa: CASSQSDYGYTF

j_gene: TRBJ2-3
v_gene: TRBV15
d_gene: TRBD2
abundance: -
CDR3nt: TGTGCCACCAGCCGCTACAGGACTAGCCCAGATACGCAGTATTTT
CDR3aa: CATSRYRTSPDTQYF

j_gene: TRBJ1-2
v_gene: TRBV4-3
d_gene: -
abundance: -
CDR3nt: TGCGCCAGCAGCCAAGTCTTGTCACCAGTACTAGTGGACTATGGCTACACCTTC
CDR3aa: CASSQVLSPVLVDYGYTF

j_gene: TRBJ1-2
v_gene: TRBV7-3
d_gene: TRBD1
abundance: -
CDR3nt: TGTGCCAGCAGCTCCGGACAGGCCGGCGTCCGGGGCTACACCTTC
CDR3aa: CASSSGQAGVRGYTF

j_gene: TRBJ2-6
v_gene: TRBV5-4
d_gene: -
abundance: -
CDR3nt: TGTGCCAGCAGCCCCACTGGGGCCAACGTCCTGACTTTC
CDR3aa: CASSPTGANVLTF